The present TCR beta chain was sequenced within a study of blood T cell repertoires in COVID-19. In the study overall: Italy, Spain and the United States were the sources of the convalescent and acute COVID-19 samples.

The method was immunoSEQ multiplex PCR; TCRdb's version includes in-frame clones alone and lacks a portion of them. The top ten clones hold 9.5% to 15% of a sample with about 82,000 clones, roughly 80% of them seen once. Trimming removed 6 bases at V and 2 bases at J, with 8 bases between. The CDR3 covers 13 residues. The chain has TRBV12-3 or TRBV12-4 and TRBJ1-5; unclear D gene. This receptor was taken from a middle-aged woman with active or convalescent COVID-19. The source material was peripheral blood. The CDR3 loop reads CASSRGGNQPQHF. CDR3 nucleotide sequence: TGTGCCAGCAGCCGCGGTGGCAATCAGCCCCAGCATTTT.